This entry lists 27 T cell receptor beta chains sequenced from one sample in a study of T cells expressing NK-cell markers. TCRdb reprocessed the 5' RACE reads and stores each CDR3 protein as one record, lacking DNA. This sample contains hundreds of thousands of distinct CDR3 sequences. The material sequenced was blood T cells: a sorted CD56 or NKG2C T cell subset, CD4+ or CD8+ T cells, or bulk PBMC T cells (not recorded which). Receptors originate from a man younger than 30 in good health.

The chain combines TRBV5-1 with TRBJ1-4; there is no DNA to check the TCRdb D call of TRBD1. Per the germline V gene, CDR1 is SGHRS and CDR2 is YFSETQ. The CDR3 runs 14 residues. The CDR3: CASTITGGNEKLFF.

The J gene is TRBJ2-3, the V gene TRBV20-1; TCRdb reports TRBD1, a call that lacks DNA to check it against. The germline V gene encodes CDR1 DFQATT and CDR2 SNEGSKA (reference sequence). The CDR3 length is 14 residues. CDR3 region: CSASPGVSTDTQYF.

The rearrangement uses TRBV7-9 and TRBJ1-1; TCRdb selects TRBD1, and the lack of DNA leaves this call unchecked. This CDR3 contains 16 residues. CDR1 is SEHNR and CDR2 is FQNEAQ in the germline V gene (reference sequence). CDR3 protein: CASSPQTRLLHTEAFF. Together with reference TRBV7-9 and TRBJ1-1, the CDR3 gives the full variable domain: DTGVSQNPRHKITKRGQNVTFRCDPISEHNRLYWYRQTLGQGPEFLTYFQNEAQLEKSRLLSDRFSAERPKGSFSTLEIQRTEQGDSAMYLCASSPQTRLLHTEAFFGQGTRLTVV.

The J gene is TRBJ2-1, the V gene TRBV29-1; with no DNA, the TCRdb D assignment of TRBD2 cannot be verified. The CDR3 runs to 14 residues. Germline V CDR1 and CDR2: SQVTM, ANQGSEA. The CDR3 region is CSVDRDLPNEEQFF.

The chain combines TRBV4-3 with TRBJ2-6; the TRBD1 assignment by TCRdb is unverifiable without DNA. Germline CDR1 reads LGHNA; CDR2 reads YSLEER. This CDR3 has 18 amino acids. This CDR3 reads CASSQDGTGRSGANVLTF.

The genes are TRBV30 and TRBJ2-3; checking the TCRdb D call of TRBD2 is not possible without DNA. The CDR3 consists of 13 residues. Per germline, CDR1 GTSNPN and CDR2 SVGIG (reference sequence). The CDR3 reads CACSGRAQSSQYF.

This chain links TRBV20-1 with TRBJ2-1; the D call of TRBD2 rests on TCRdb alone, since no DNA is present to check it. Germline lookup yields CDR1 DFQATT and CDR2 SNEGSKA (reference sequence). This CDR3 is 15 amino acids long. The chain's CDR3 is CSASSKRLAAPWGFF.

V and J are TRBV28 and TRBJ1-1; TCRdb lists TRBD1, though no DNA is available to test this call. Germline V gene data show CDR1 as MDHEN and CDR2 as SYDVKM. The CDR3 is 14 amino acids. Here the CDR3 reads CASRWKGGNTEAFF. The whole variable domain, remainder taken from reference TRBV28 and TRBJ1-1, is DVKVTQSSRYLVKRTGEKVFLECVQDMDHENMFWYRQDPGLGLRLIYFSYDVKMKEKGDIPEGYSVSREKKERFSLILESASTNQTSMYLCASRWKGGNTEAFFGQGTRLTVV.

The V and J genes are TRBV6-2 or TRBV6-3 and TRBJ2-1. The CDR3 has 12 residues. Germline-derived CDR1 and CDR2 are MNHEY and SVGEGT. The CDR3 reads CASSDPSDEQFF.

The V gene is TRBV3-1, the J gene TRBJ2-5. This CDR3 comprises 11 residues. CDR1 is LGHDT and CDR2 is YNNKEL in the germline V gene (reference sequence). The CDR3 protein is CASTRLETQYF.

The chain employs TRBV11-3 and TRBJ2-5; TCRdb names TRBD1, which stays unverified in the absence of DNA. Germline CDR1 reads SGHNT; CDR2 reads YENEEA. CDR3 length equals 15 residues. CDR3 protein: CASSGGPASQETQYF. Looking up the rest from reference TRBV11-3 and TRBJ2-5 gives the full variable domain: EAGVVQSPRYKIIEKKQPVAFWCNPISGHNTLYWYLQNLGQGPELLIRYENEEAVDDSQLPKDRFSAERLKGVDSTLKIQPAELGDSAVYLCASSGGPASQETQYFGPGTRLLVL.

This rearrangement joins TRBV20-1 to TRBJ2-5. The CDR3 has 16 residues. CDR1 and CDR2 (germline): DFQATT, SNEGSKA (reference sequence). The CDR3 spells CSARRFRLRIQETQYF.

The chain links TRBV7-2 to TRBJ2-3; without DNA, the TCRdb call of TRBD1 cannot be checked. The CDR3 spans 16 residues. CDR1 and CDR2 from the germline V gene are SGHTA and FQGNSA. Here the CDR3 reads CASSLIPGTGTDTQYF. The full variable domain, with the rest looked up from reference TRBV7-2 and TRBJ2-3, is GAGVSQSPSNKVTEKGKDVELRCDPISGHTALYWYRQSLGQGLEFLIYFQGNSAPDKSGLPSDRFSAERTGGSVSTLTIQRTQQEDSAVYLCASSLIPGTGTDTQYFGPGTRLTVL.

J is TRBJ2-4 and V is TRBV5-6; TCRdb gives TRBD2 as the D gene, but with no DNA this cannot be confirmed. Germline CDR1 reads SGHDT; CDR2 reads YYEEEE. This CDR3 has 14 residues. The CDR3 loop reads CASSSAGAKNIQYF.

The chain carries TRBV7-9 and TRBJ2-3. The CDR3 is 13 residues long. The V gene's germline CDR1 is SEHNR and CDR2 FQNEAQ (reference sequence). CDR3 region: CASSRTATDTQYF. Full variable domain (outside the CDR3, taken from reference TRBV7-9 and TRBJ2-3): DTGVSQNPRHKITKRGQNVTFRCDPISEHNRLYWYRQTLGQGPEFLTYFQNEAQLEKSRLLSDRFSAERPKGSFSTLEIQRTEQGDSAMYLCASSRTATDTQYFGPGTRLTVL.

The J gene is TRBJ1-1, the V gene TRBV20-1; TCRdb proposes TRBD1, but this gene call is untestable without DNA. Per germline, CDR1 DFQATT and CDR2 SNEGSKA (reference sequence). This CDR3 has 13 amino acids. CDR3 loop: CSARDLLSPGAFF.

The CDR3 is CSVEEEDNEKLFF. V gene TRBV29-1 combines with J gene TRBJ1-4. In germline, CDR1 is SQVTM, CDR2 ANQGSEA. The CDR3 runs 13 residues.

The CDR3 protein is CASSQAGGGLDEQFF. The chain is built from TRBV4-3 and TRBJ2-1; checking the TCRdb D call of TRBD2 is not possible without DNA. The CDR3 sequence is 15 residues long. Germline V gene data show CDR1 as LGHNA and CDR2 as YSLEER.

This sequence joins TRBV9 and TRBJ2-1; no DNA is available, so the TRBD2 call from TCRdb remains unchecked. Germline CDR1 is SGDLS and CDR2 is YYNGEE. The CDR3 is made up of 15 amino acids. The CDR3 reads CASNVGGRAGDEQFF.

V gene TRBV19 combines with J gene TRBJ2-1; with no DNA, the TCRdb D assignment of TRBD2 cannot be verified. The CDR3 runs to 15 residues. CDR1 is LNHDA and CDR2 is SQIVND in the germline V gene (reference sequence). CDR3 residues: CASTTLAGGRGEQFF.

The chain recombines TRBV12-3 or TRBV12-4 with TRBJ2-3; without DNA, the TCRdb call of TRBD2 cannot be checked. The CDR3 length is 15 residues. This CDR3 reads CASTGLADSTDTQYF.

The V call is TRBV6-5, the J call TRBJ2-2. Germline CDR1 is MNHEY and CDR2 is SVGAGI. The CDR3 covers 15 residues. CDR3 amino acids: CASSYSRWPTGELFF.

The chain has TRBV24-1 and TRBJ2-1; the D call from TCRdb, TRBD1, cannot be confirmed without DNA. This CDR3 is built from 22 residues. The germline V gene has CDR1 KGHDR and CDR2 SFDVKD. CDR3: CATSDLELGRTKGGSSYNEQFF.

The J gene is TRBJ1-1, the V gene TRBV12-3 or TRBV12-4; the D call of TRBD1 rests on TCRdb alone, since no DNA is present to check it. This CDR3 spans 16 amino acids. The CDR3 protein is CASSFVRQGVDTEAFF.

The rearrangement links TRBV6-1 to TRBJ2-1; TCRdb names TRBD2, which stays unverified in the absence of DNA. CDR1 MNHNS and CDR2 SASEGT come from the germline V gene. The CDR3 spans 15 residues. CDR3 sequence reads: CASSEAESWRNEQFF.

The chain links TRBV7-2 to TRBJ2-7; TCRdb designates TRBD2, a call that cannot be tested without DNA. CDR3 length: 15 residues. CDR1 is SGHTA, CDR2 FQGNSA, per germline. CDR3: CASSLRTSSSYEQYF.

The chain has TRBV6-5 and TRBJ2-1; TCRdb returns TRBD2, unconfirmable since there is no DNA. Germline V gene lookup returns CDR1 MNHEY and CDR2 SVGAGI. This CDR3 is 15 amino acids long. CDR3 protein: CASALAGLSYNEQFF.